Below are 4 T cell receptor beta chains sequenced from a single sample in a study of CD8 T cells in ankylosing spondylitis. TCRdb reanalysed the 5' RACE reads using MiXCR and keeps one entry per CDR3 protein. The repertoire includes more than 300,000 distinct CDR3 sequences, more than 9% of them detected once, and roughly 9.5% sits in the top ten. Sequences were obtained from blood, either unsorted or a sorted T cell fraction (not recorded which). The source of these receptors is a female donor with ankylosing spondylitis or in good health (not recorded which).

In this sample, this clonotype turned up a few times. This rearrangement joins TRBV3-1 to TRBJ1-1, with D possibly TRBD1 on 5 matching bases. The germline V gene encodes CDR1 LGHDT and CDR2 YNNKEL (reference sequence). Deletions cut 4 bases from V and 5 bases from J, with 14 bases between. This CDR3 spans 14 amino acids. CDR3 nucleotide sequence: TGTGCCAGCAGCCTCGGACATTGGGGGACTGAAGCTTTCTTT. Its protein product is CASSLGHWGTEAFF. The full variable domain, in which reference TRBV3-1 and TRBJ1-1 provide the parts outside the CDR3, is DTAVSQTPKYLVTQMGNDKSIKCEQNLGHDTMYWYKQDSKKFLKIMFSYNNKELIINETVPNRFSPKSPDKAHLNLHINSLELGDSAVYFCASSLGHWGTEAFFGQGTRLTVV.

In its sample, this clonotype was seen a few times. The chain joins TRBV5-6 to TRBJ2-5; no firm D call. CDR1 is SGHDT and CDR2 is YYEEEE in the germline V gene. The CDR3 is 14 residues long. Trimming shortened V by 0 bases and J by 2 bases, and 8 bases separated the two germline ends. CDR3 sequence (DNA): TGTGCCAGCAGCTTGGGACCGATGCAAGAGACCCAGTACTTC. Translation: CASSLGPMQETQYF.

The sample holds many counts of this clonotype. The chain joins TRBV5-1 to TRBJ2-5; the match to TRBD2 covers 8 bases. Germline values: CDR1 SGHRS, CDR2 YFSETQ. This CDR3 comprises 15 residues. V shed 0 bases, J shed 2 bases, and the junction held 3 bases outside the gene matches. CDR3 coding DNA: TGCGCCAGCAGCTTGGCTGCGGGGGGACAAGAGACCCAGTACTTC. Protein product: CASSLAAGGQETQYF. Complete variable domain (other parts from reference TRBV5-1 and TRBJ2-5): KAGVTQTPRYLIKTRGQQVTLSCSPISGHRSVSWYQQTPGQGLQFLFEYFSETQRNKGNFPGRFSGRQFSNSRSEMNVSTLELGDSALYLCASSLAAGGQETQYFGPGTRLLVL.

Worth noting for this clonotype: The CDR3 does not close with the conserved phenylalanine or tryptophan, likely indicating a read error. CDR3 coding DNA: TGTGCCAGTAGGGGGACAGGGGTTAACGAGCAGTACTTG. It specifies CASRGTGVNEQYL. J is TRBJ2-7 and V is TRBV19; 10 bases align to TRBD1. Germline V CDR1 and CDR2: LNHDA, SQIVND (reference sequence). The CDR3 extends over 13 amino acids. V trimming: 6 bases; J trimming: 5 bases; junction bases outside the gene matches: 4.